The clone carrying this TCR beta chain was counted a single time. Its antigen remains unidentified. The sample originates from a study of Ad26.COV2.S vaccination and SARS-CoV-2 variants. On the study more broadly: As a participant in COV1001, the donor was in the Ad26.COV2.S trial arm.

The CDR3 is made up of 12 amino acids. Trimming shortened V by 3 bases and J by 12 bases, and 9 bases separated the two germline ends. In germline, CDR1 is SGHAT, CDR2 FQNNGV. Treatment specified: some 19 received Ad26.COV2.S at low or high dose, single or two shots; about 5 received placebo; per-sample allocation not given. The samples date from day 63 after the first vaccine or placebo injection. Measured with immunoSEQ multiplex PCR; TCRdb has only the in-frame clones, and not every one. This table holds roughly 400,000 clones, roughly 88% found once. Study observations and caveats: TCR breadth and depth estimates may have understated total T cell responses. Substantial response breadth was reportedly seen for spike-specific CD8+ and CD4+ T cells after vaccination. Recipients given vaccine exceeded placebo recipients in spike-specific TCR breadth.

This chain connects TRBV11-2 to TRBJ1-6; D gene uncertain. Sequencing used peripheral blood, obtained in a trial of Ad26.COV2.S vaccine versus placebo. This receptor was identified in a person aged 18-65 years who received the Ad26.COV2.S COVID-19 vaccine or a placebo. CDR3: CASSFQYGPLHF. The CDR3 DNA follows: TGTGCCAGCAGCTTCCAGTATGGACCCCTCCACTTT. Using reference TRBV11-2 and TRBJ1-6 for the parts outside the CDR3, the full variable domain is EAGVAQSPRYKIIEKRQSVAFWCNPISGHATLYWYQQILGQGPKLLIQFQNNGVVDDSQLPKDRFSAERLKGVDSTLKIQPAKLEDSAVYLCASSFQYGPLHFGNGTRLTVT.